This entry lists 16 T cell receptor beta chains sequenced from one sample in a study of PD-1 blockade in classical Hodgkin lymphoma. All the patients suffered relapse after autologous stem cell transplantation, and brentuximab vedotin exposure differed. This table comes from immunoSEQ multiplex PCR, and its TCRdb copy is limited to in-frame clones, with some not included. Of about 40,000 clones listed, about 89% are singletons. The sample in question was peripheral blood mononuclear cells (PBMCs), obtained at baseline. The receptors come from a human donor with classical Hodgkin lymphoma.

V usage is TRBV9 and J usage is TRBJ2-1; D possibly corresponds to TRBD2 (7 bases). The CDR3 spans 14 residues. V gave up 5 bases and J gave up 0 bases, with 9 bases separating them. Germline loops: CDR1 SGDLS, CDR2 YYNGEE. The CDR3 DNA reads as TGTGCCAGCAGAGGGGGGGCCTCCTACAATGAGCAGTTCTTC. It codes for CASRGGASYNEQFF.

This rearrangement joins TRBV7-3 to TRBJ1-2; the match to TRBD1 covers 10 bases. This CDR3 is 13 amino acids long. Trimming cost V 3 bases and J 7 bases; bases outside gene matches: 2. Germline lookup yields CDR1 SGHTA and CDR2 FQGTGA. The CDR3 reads CASSLGQGIGYTF. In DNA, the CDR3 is TGTGCCAGCAGCTTGGGACAGGGGATTGGCTACACCTTC.

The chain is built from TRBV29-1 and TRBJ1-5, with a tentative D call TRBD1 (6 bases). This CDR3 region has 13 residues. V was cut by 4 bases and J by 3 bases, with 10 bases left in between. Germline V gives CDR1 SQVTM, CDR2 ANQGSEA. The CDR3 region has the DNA TGCAGCGTTGCCGGGGGGCCCAATCAGCCCCAGCATTTT. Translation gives CSVAGGPNQPQHF.

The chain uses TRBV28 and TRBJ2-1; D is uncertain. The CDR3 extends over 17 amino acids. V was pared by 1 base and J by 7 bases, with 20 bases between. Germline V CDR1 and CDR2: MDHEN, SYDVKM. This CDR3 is CASSLFPGQKHGNEQFF. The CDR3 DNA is TGTGCCAGCAGTTTATTTCCAGGTCAGAAACATGGGAATGAGCAGTTCTTC.

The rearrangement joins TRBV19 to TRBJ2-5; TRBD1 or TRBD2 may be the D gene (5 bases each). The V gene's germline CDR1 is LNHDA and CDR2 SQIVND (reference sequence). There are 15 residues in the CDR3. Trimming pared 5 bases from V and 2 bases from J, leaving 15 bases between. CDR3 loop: CASSVGVWGQETQYF. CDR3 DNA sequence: TGTGCCAGTAGTGTGGGAGTATGGGGGCAAGAGACCCAGTACTTC.

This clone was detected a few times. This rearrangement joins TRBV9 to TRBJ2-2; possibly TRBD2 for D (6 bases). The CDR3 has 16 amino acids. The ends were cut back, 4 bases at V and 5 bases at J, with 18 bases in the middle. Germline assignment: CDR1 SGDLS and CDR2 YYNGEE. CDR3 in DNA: TGTGCCAGCAGCCTGCGGGACTTCCGACTTACCGGGGAGCTGTTTTTT. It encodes CASSLRDFRLTGELFF. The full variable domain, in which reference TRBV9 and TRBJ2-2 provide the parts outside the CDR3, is DSGVTQTPKHLITATGQRVTLRCSPRSGDLSVYWYQQSLDQGLQFLIQYYNGEERAKGNILERFSAQQFPDLHSELNLSSLELGDSALYFCASSLRDFRLTGELFFGEGSRLTVL.

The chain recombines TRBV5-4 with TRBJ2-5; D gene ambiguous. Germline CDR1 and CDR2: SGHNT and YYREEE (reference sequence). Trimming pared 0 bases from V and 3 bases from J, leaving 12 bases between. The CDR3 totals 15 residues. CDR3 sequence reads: CASSLEQLEEETQYF. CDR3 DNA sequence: TGTGCCAGCAGCTTGGAACAGCTTGAAGAAGAGACCCAGTACTTC.

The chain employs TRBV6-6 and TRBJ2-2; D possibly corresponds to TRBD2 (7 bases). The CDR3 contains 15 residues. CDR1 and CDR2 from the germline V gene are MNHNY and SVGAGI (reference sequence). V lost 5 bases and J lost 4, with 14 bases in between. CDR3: CASSNYGGPTGELFF. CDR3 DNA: TGTGCCAGCAGTAATTACGGGGGGCCCACCGGGGAGCTGTTTTTT.

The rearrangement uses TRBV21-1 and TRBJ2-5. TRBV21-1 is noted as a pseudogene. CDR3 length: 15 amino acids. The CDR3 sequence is CASSKGGGGRETQYF. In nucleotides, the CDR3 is TGTGCCAGCAGCAAAGGTGGAGGGGGGCGAGAGACCCAGTACTTC.

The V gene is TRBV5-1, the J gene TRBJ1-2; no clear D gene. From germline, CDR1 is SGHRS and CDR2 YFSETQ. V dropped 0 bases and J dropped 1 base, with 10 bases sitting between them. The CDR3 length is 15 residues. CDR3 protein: CASSLGVRGNYGYTF. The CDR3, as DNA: TGCGCCAGCAGCTTGGGTGTGCGGGGTAACTATGGCTACACCTTC.

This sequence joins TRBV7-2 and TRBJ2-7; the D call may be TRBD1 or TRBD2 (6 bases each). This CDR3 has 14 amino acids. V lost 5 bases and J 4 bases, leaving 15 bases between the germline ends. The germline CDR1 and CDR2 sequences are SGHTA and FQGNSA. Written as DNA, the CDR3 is TGTGCCAGCAGCCGACAGGAGGGCGGATACGAGCAGTACTTC. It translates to CASSRQEGGYEQYF. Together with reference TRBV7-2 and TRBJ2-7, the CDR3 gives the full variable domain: GAGVSQSPSNKVTEKGKDVELRCDPISGHTALYWYRQSLGQGLEFLIYFQGNSAPDKSGLPSDRFSAERTGGSVSTLTIQRTQQEDSAVYLCASSRQEGGYEQYFGPGTRLTVT.

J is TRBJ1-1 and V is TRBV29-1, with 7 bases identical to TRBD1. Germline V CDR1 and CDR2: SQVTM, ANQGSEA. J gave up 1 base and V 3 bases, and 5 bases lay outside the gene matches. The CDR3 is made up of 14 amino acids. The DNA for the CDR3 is TGCAGCGTTGAGGGGGGACAGAAGAACACTGAAGCTTTCTTT. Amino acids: CSVEGGQKNTEAFF.

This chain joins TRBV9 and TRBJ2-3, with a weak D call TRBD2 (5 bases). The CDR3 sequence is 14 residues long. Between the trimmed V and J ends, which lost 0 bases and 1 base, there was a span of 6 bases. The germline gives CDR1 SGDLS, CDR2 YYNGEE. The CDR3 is CASSVDGGTDTQYF. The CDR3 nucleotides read TGTGCCAGCAGCGTAGACGGGGGCACAGATACGCAGTATTTT.

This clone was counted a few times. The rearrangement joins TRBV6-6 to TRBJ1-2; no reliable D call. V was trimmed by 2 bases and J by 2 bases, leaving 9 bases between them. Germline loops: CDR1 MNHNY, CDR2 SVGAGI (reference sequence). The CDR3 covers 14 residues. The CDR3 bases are TGTGCCAGCAGTTACAGGCGGGAAAACTATGGCTACACCTTC. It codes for CASSYRRENYGYTF.

In nucleotides, the CDR3 is TGTGCCATCAGTAGGGAGGGGAGGGTTTACAATGAGCAGTTCTTC. This sequence encodes CAISREGRVYNEQFF. The genes are TRBV10-3 and TRBJ2-1, with 7 bases aligning to TRBD2. After removal of 5 bases from V and 4 bases from J, the junction contained 8 bases not matched to a gene. The CDR3 extends over 15 amino acids. Germline CDR1 and CDR2: ENHRY and SYGVKD.

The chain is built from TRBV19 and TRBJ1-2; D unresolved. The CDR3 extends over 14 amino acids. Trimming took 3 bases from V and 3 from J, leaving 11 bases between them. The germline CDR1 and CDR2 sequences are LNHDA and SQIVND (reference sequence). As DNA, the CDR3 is TGTGCCAGTAGTATTCGGGTTGGATACTATGGCTACACCTTC. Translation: CASSIRVGYYGYTF.